This T cell receptor (beta chain) was found in a study of OX40 agonist ivuxolimab in advanced cancers. About the study: Subjects had a mean age of around 63 years, with a range of about 23 to 90; about 83% were male. Study results and limitations: CD4+ and CD8+ T cells in blood underwent clonal expansion by week 6 at 0.1 to 3.0 mg/kg. Average numbers of expanded clones were greater in CD8+ T cells than in CD4+.

Assay used: immunoSEQ multiplex PCR; TCRdb lists only in-frame clones, some missing. The sample has 65,000 to 80,000 clones, about 80% seen once; the top ten hold 0.45% to 0.65%. Worth noting for this clone: Its antigen is unknown.

Peripheral blood came from all dose cohorts at three timepoints. The input for sequencing was CD4+ or CD8+ T cells sorted from blood, taken in a trial of the OX40 agonist ivuxolimab. The origin of this receptor is an adult with an advanced solid tumor such as melanoma, head and neck, liver or kidney cancer.

CDR3 in amino acids: CASSLAGADTQYF. The CDR3 DNA sequence: TGCGCCAGCAGCTTGGCCGGGGCCGATACGCAGTATTTT. The chain combines TRBV5-1 with TRBJ2-3; D possibly matches TRBD1 or TRBD2 (5 bases each). The CDR3 sequence is 13 residues long. Germline CDR1 reads SGHRS; CDR2 reads YFSETQ. The germline V and J ends were trimmed by 0 bases and 6 bases, with 8 bases remaining between them.